This TCR beta chain is from a study of regulatory T cells in long-lasting Graves disease. Study-level results: Favored gene segments in persistent disease were TRBV28, TRBJ1-2 and TRBJ2-5.

The CDR3 is 14 amino acids. V dropped 4 bases and J dropped 1 base, with 7 bases sitting between them. The V gene's germline CDR1 is KGHDR and CDR2 SFDVKD. Time point noted: newly diagnosed GD, antithyroid drugs for less than 3 months. PBMCs were the source of the RNA used for TCR sequencing. With respect to this clonotype: Its target is unknown.

Both iRepertoire HTBI primers and Arm-PCR of CDR3 regions were used to build the TCR beta libraries. TCRdb recomputed calls from the multiplex PCR reads with MiXCR, one row per CDR3 protein. The sample carries about 620,000 distinct CDR3 sequences, 16% recorded once. This same sample was also taken into another study, of T cells in Graves' hyperthyroidism and ophthalmopathy.

The genes are TRBV24-1 and TRBJ1-5; D unclear. This specimen was peripheral blood mononuclear cells (PBMCs), taken at new diagnosis, from a patient treated with antithyroid drugs. The TCR originated in a woman in her twenties or thirties with Graves disease. Written as DNA, the CDR3 is TGTGCCACCAGTGAAACCAGAAGCAATCAGCCCCAGCATTTT. Protein: CATSETRSNQPQHF.